Presented here are 32 T cell receptor beta chains from one specimen sequenced in a study of T-cell reconstitution after alpha-beta-depleted transplantation in children. Preparation of the TCRbeta library used unique molecular identifiers. TCRdb recomputed calls from the PCR reads with MiXCR, one row per CDR3 protein. The sample includes approximately 590,000 distinct CDR3 sequences, about 10% of them seen just once. The sequencing used PBMCs from the stem cell graft donor, collected from the stem cell graft. These TCRs come from a human donor who donated a stem cell graft to a child with acute myeloid leukemia.

This clonotype was counted ten times or more. V usage is TRBV2 and J usage is TRBJ2-3; 7 bases match TRBD1. The J segment lost 10 bases and the V segment lost 1 base, leaving 8 bases of the junction unmatched. Per the germline V gene, CDR1 is SNHLY and CDR2 is FYNNEI. The length of the CDR3 is 14 residues. For the CDR3, the DNA is TGTGCCAGCAGTGAAGAGGCCAGGGGGTCGGCGCAGTATTTT. Amino acids: CASSEEARGSAQYF.

This clonotype was seen many times. The gene calls are TRBV6-6 and TRBJ2-3; D unresolved. This CDR3 is 13 amino acids long. V lost 0 bases and J 3 bases, leaving 4 bases between the germline ends. From germline, CDR1 is MNHNY and CDR2 SVGAGI (reference sequence). The CDR3 DNA reads as TGTGCCAGCAGTTACTCGGGGACAGATACGCAGTATTTT. Amino acids: CASSYSGTDTQYF.

Concerning this clonotype: A much larger clone lies one base from this, so it may be a read error. The chain combines TRBV29-1 with TRBJ2-7; D uncertain. The CDR3 covers 12 residues. V gave up 1 base and J gave up 2 bases, with 6 bases separating them. Germline V lookup: CDR1 SQVTM, CDR2 ANQGSEA. CDR3: CSVEGAPYEQYF. The CDR3 nucleotides read TGCAGCGTTGAAGGGGCCCCCTACGAGCAGTACTTC.

In its sample, this clonotype was seen a few times. The rearrangement links TRBV20-1 to TRBJ2-1; TRBD2 agrees at 13 bases. CDR1 is DFQATT and CDR2 is SNEGSKA in the germline V gene (reference sequence). V lost 3 bases to trimming and J lost 14 bases; unmatched junction nucleotides: 7. CDR3 length equals 13 residues. CDR3 in amino acids: CSARTGLAGVEFF. CDR3 DNA: TGCAGTGCTAGGACAGGACTAGCGGGAGTGGAGTTCTTC.

This clonotype was detected a few times. This rearrangement joins TRBV15 to TRBJ2-1, with D tentatively TRBD2 (5 bases). Per germline, CDR1 LNHNV and CDR2 YYDKDF (reference sequence). CDR3 length: 13 residues. V was clipped by 5 bases and J by 5 bases, with 10 bases between them. This chain's CDR3 is CATSGRADNEQFF. The CDR3 DNA is TGTGCCACCAGCGGGAGAGCGGACAATGAGCAGTTCTTC.

The rearrangement joins TRBV7-3 to TRBJ2-1; 13 bases line up with TRBD2. The CDR3 has 15 amino acids. CDR1 and CDR2 (germline): SGHTA, FQGTGA. The V gene end was trimmed by 5 bases and the J gene end by 9 bases; junction bases not matched to a gene: 7. The CDR3, as DNA: TGTGCCAGCAGCCGGACTAGCGGGAGTCGGGTTGAGCAGTTCTTC. Its protein product is CASSRTSGSRVEQFF.

The chain carries TRBV5-4 and TRBJ2-4; D unresolved. Germline V lookup: CDR1 SGHNT, CDR2 YYREEE (reference sequence). Trimming shortened V by 0 bases and J by 0 bases, and 7 bases separated the two germline ends. The CDR3 sequence is 15 residues long. The CDR3 coding sequence is TGTGCCAGCAGCTTGGGTCCGTTAGCCAAAAACATTCAGTACTTC. Protein sequence: CASSLGPLAKNIQYF.

This clonotype was counted only a few times. The rearrangement joins TRBV29-1 to TRBJ1-1; 9 bases match TRBD1. CDR1 is SQVTM, CDR2 ANQGSEA, per germline. The CDR3 runs to 13 residues. V lost 6 bases to trimming and J lost 1 base; unmatched junction nucleotides: 3. This CDR3 is CSVLTGGNTEAFF. For the CDR3, the DNA is TGCAGCGTATTGACAGGGGGGAACACTGAAGCTTTCTTT.

The chain employs TRBV10-3 and TRBJ2-1, with D possibly being TRBD2 (6 bases). The germline gives CDR1 ENHRY, CDR2 SYGVKD. V was trimmed by 11 bases and J by 9 bases, leaving 23 bases between them. The CDR3 runs to 14 residues. In nucleotides, the CDR3 is TGTGCCGCCCGACCGAGCGGGTTTGGGGGTGAGCAGTTCTTC. Amino acids: CAARPSGFGGEQFF.

This clonotype appeared a few times. The J gene is TRBJ1-1, the V gene TRBV5-1, with D unclear. Trimming left V 4 bases short and J 0 bases short, with 19 bases between. This CDR3 is built from 17 residues. Per the germline V gene, CDR1 is SGHRS and CDR2 is YFSETQ. The CDR3 DNA follows: TGCGCCAGCAGCCCGGCGGCGGACGCCTTAATGAACACTGAAGCTTTCTTT. This gives the protein CASSPAADALMNTEAFF.

This chain uses TRBV20-1 with TRBJ1-2; possibly TRBD1 for D (6 bases). V was clipped by 2 bases and J by 8 bases, with 21 bases between them. Germline V gives CDR1 DFQATT, CDR2 SNEGSKA (reference sequence). This CDR3 is 15 amino acids long. The CDR3 loop is CSARPQGGLQGGYTF. CDR3 in DNA: TGCAGTGCTAGACCACAGGGCGGCCTTCAGGGAGGCTACACCTTC.

Only a few counts were recorded for this clonotype. The chain uses TRBV7-3 and TRBJ2-5, with 8 nucleotides matching TRBD2. The trim removed 5 bases at V and 4 bases at J, leaving 9 bases unmatched. Germline V gene sequence: CDR1 SGHTA, CDR2 FQGTGA. The CDR3 loop spans 15 amino acids. CDR3 sequence: CASSPQGLVRETQYF. CDR3 nucleotide sequence: TGTGCCAGCAGCCCCCAGGGACTAGTTCGAGAGACCCAGTACTTC.

This clonotype was counted only a few times. V usage is TRBV7-2 and J usage is TRBJ2-2, with D unclear. Germline V gene sequence: CDR1 SGHTA, CDR2 FQGNSA. Trimming left V 1 base short and J 7 bases short, with 13 bases between. There are 15 residues in the CDR3. The chain's CDR3 is CASSLEPVSGGELFF. In DNA, the CDR3 is TGTGCCAGCAGCTTAGAACCGGTCTCGGGCGGGGAGCTGTTTTTT.

The chain is built from TRBV29-1 and TRBJ2-2, with 8 bases matching TRBD2. Germline V gene lookup returns CDR1 SQVTM and CDR2 ANQGSEA. J gave up 5 bases and V 4 bases, and 9 bases lay outside the gene matches. The CDR3 extends over 15 amino acids. Here the CDR3 DNA reads TGCAGCGTTGCTACCTCGGCTAGCGGGACCGGGGAGCTGTTTTTT. Its protein is CSVATSASGTGELFF.

The genes are TRBV20-1 and TRBJ1-2; D possibly corresponds to TRBD1 (5 bases). Germline V gene lookup returns CDR1 DFQATT and CDR2 SNEGSKA (reference sequence). V shed 1 base and J shed 8 bases, with 14 bases lying between them. This CDR3 is built from 13 residues. The CDR3 region is CSARVGEGYGYTF. The CDR3 nucleotides read TGCAGTGCTAGAGTCGGGGAGGGGTACGGCTACACCTTC.

This clonotype appeared many times. V usage is TRBV27 and J usage is TRBJ2-3; possible D gene TRBD1, 5 bases. V dropped 4 bases and J dropped 11 bases, with 10 bases sitting between them. CDR1 is MNHEY, CDR2 SMNVEV, per germline (reference sequence). This CDR3 spans 11 amino acids. CDR3 nucleotide sequence: TGTGCCAGCAGTTACCAGGGTGGGCAGTATTTT. Translation gives CASSYQGGQYF.

This clonotype was recorded many times. The chain uses TRBV20-1 and TRBJ2-2, with a tentative D call TRBD2 (6 bases). This CDR3 is 17 amino acids long. Germline V CDR1 and CDR2: DFQATT, SNEGSKA (reference sequence). The V end lost 0 bases, the J end lost 5 bases, and 19 bases lay between the germline ends. This CDR3 is CSARDFGRERGTGELFF. In DNA, the CDR3 is TGCAGTGCTAGAGATTTTGGCCGGGAGCGTGGAACCGGGGAGCTGTTTTTT.

This clonotype was picked up many times. J is TRBJ2-1 and V is TRBV27; TRBD2 matches at 8 bases. Germline-derived CDR1 and CDR2 are MNHEY and SMNVEV (reference sequence). The CDR3 is 13 residues long. The junction had 4 bases not matched to a gene; V was cut back by 10 bases and J by 2 bases. CDR3 nucleotides: TGTGCCACCCTGACTAGCGCCTACAATGAGCAGTTCTTC. Amino acids: CATLTSAYNEQFF.

The chain recombines TRBV20-1 with TRBJ2-1, with 7 nucleotides matching TRBD2. The CDR3 has 14 amino acids. The V and J ends lost 5 bases and 4 bases, in that order; junction bases with no gene match: 8. Germline V gene data show CDR1 as DFQATT and CDR2 as SNEGSKA (reference sequence). In DNA form, the CDR3 reads TGCAGTGCTCCGACTAGCCAATCATACAATGAGCAGTTCTTC. Its protein product is CSAPTSQSYNEQFF.

The chain is built from TRBV5-1 and TRBJ2-1; 7 nucleotides line up with TRBD2. Germline CDR1 and CDR2: SGHRS and YFSETQ. The V and J ends lost 4 bases and 7 bases, in that order; junction bases with no gene match: 11. The CDR3 is 15 residues long. The CDR3 sequence: CASSGGRAGGNEQFF. CDR3 nucleotide sequence: TGCGCCAGCAGCGGAGGGAGGGCCGGCGGGAATGAGCAGTTCTTC.

This clonotype showed up just once. This chain links TRBV18 with TRBJ1-4; no firm D call. Per the germline V gene, CDR1 is KGHSH and CDR2 is LQKENI. The CDR3 is 14 amino acids. V was trimmed by 1 base and J by 4 bases, leaving 7 bases between them. CDR3 DNA sequence: TGTGCCAGCTCACCACAGGCCGGTAATGAAAAACTGTTTTTT. Residues: CASSPQAGNEKLFF.

The genes are TRBV7-2 and TRBJ2-3; D uncertain. The CDR3 is made up of 12 amino acids. Trimming removed 5 bases from V and 2 bases from J, with 5 bases in between. Germline lookup yields CDR1 SGHTA and CDR2 FQGNSA. The CDR3 DNA is TGTGCCAGCAGCGCGATCACAGATACGCAGTATTTT. Protein: CASSAITDTQYF.

This chain links TRBV29-1 with TRBJ2-3; either TRBD1 or TRBD2 may supply D (6 bases each). Trimming stripped 6 bases from V and 1 base from J, with 14 bases between. Germline V gene data show CDR1 as SQVTM and CDR2 as ANQGSEA. The CDR3 covers 14 residues. CDR3 nucleotide sequence: TGCAGCGTCTATCCGAGGGGGGGCACAGATACGCAGTATTTT. This sequence encodes CSVYPRGGTDTQYF.

The J gene is TRBJ2-7, the V gene TRBV5-6; no reliable D call. CDR3 length: 13 amino acids. Germline CDR1 is SGHDT and CDR2 is YYEEEE. With 4 bases removed from V and 5 bases from J, the gap between germline ends came to 13 bases. In nucleotides, the CDR3 is TGTGCCAGCAGCCGTTTTATTGACGACGAGCAGTACTTC. Residues: CASSRFIDDEQYF.

The V call is TRBV29-1, the J call TRBJ1-2; TRBD1 might be the D (6 bases). V lost 7 bases and J 0 bases, leaving 12 bases between the germline ends. Germline V gene lookup returns CDR1 SQVTM and CDR2 ANQGSEA. CDR3 length equals 13 residues. CDR3 sequence (DNA): TGCAGCGGGTTGGACAGCACTAACTATGGCTACACCTTC. Its protein product is CSGLDSTNYGYTF.

This clonotype was seen ten or more times. This chain uses TRBV7-3 with TRBJ2-2; no clear D. The germline V gene has CDR1 SGHTA and CDR2 FQGTGA. CDR3 length equals 13 residues. V lost 3 bases, J lost 6 bases, and 8 bases lay in between. The CDR3: CASSFVGAGELFF. In DNA, the CDR3 is TGTGCCAGCAGCTTTGTAGGCGCCGGGGAGCTGTTTTTT.

Only a few counts were recorded for this clonotype. The rearrangement links TRBV20-1 to TRBJ2-7, with 10 bases identical to TRBD2. The germline CDR1 and CDR2 sequences are DFQATT and SNEGSKA (reference sequence). The CDR3 contains 14 residues. J was trimmed by 6 bases and V by 1 base; bases with no gene match: 6. The CDR3 reads CSARASLAGVEQYF. The CDR3 nucleotides read TGCAGTGCTAGAGCTAGCCTAGCGGGAGTCGAGCAGTACTTC.

This clonotype showed up many times. The CDR3 DNA sequence: TGTGCCAGCAGCTTGTATCGTCCAGGGAGAGTCACAGATACGCAGTATTTT. This encodes CASSLYRPGRVTDTQYF. The V call is TRBV5-5, the J call TRBJ2-3; D could derive from TRBD1 or TRBD2 (5 bases each). Germline CDR1 reads SGHKS; CDR2 reads YYEKEE (reference sequence). Trimming shortened V by 1 base and J by 2 bases, and 17 bases separated the two germline ends. The CDR3 contains 17 residues.

This clonotype showed up just a few times. This chain joins TRBV18 and TRBJ2-7; 14 bases agree with TRBD2. CDR1 is KGHSH, CDR2 LQKENI, per germline. The ends lost 2 bases at V and 2 bases at J; junction bases unmatched: 2. The CDR3 loop spans 16 amino acids. This CDR3 reads CASSPGLAGGTYEQYF. Written as DNA, the CDR3 is TGTGCCAGCTCACCAGGACTAGCGGGAGGAACCTACGAGCAGTACTTC.

In this sample, this clonotype turned up a few times. This rearrangement joins TRBV3-1 to TRBJ1-4; D is unclear. CDR3 length: 13 residues. Trimming pared 1 base from V and 8 bases from J, leaving 8 bases between. Germline CDR1 reads LGHDT; CDR2 reads YNNKEL (reference sequence). The CDR3: CASSQGTGEKLFF. The CDR3 region has the DNA TGTGCCAGCAGCCAAGGGACGGGCGAAAAACTGTTTTTT.

This sequence joins TRBV12-3 or TRBV12-4 and TRBJ2-1, with a weak D call TRBD2 (5 bases). This CDR3 region has 13 residues. The V and J ends lost 5 bases and 9 bases respectively, with 14 bases between them. CDR3 in amino acids: CASSGEIGVEQFF. The DNA of the CDR3 is TGTGCCAGCAGTGGGGAGATCGGGGTTGAGCAGTTCTTC.

The table lists this clonotype with a few counts. The chain uses TRBV4-3 and TRBJ1-4; D is perhaps TRBD1 (5 bases). V was trimmed by 1 base and J by 7 bases, leaving 13 bases between them. The CDR3 length is 15 residues. Germline V gene sequence: CDR1 LGHNA, CDR2 YSLEER. The CDR3 DNA reads as TGCGCCAGCAGCCAAGGGAATCTGGGGGGTGAAAAACTGTTTTTT. As protein: CASSQGNLGGEKLFF.